This T cell receptor beta chain was sequenced during a study of blood T cell repertoires in COVID-19. Overall study: There were acute and convalescent COVID-19 samples, and they came from the United States, Italy and Spain. In each case, the material was cDNA or gDNA derived from T cells, B-cell-depleted T cells, or PBMCs.

With 6 bases clipped from V and 1 base from J, the junction kept 10 bases outside the gene matches. The germline V gene has CDR1 LNHDA and CDR2 SQIVND (reference sequence). This CDR3 is 17 amino acids long. As handled by the study authors: It was from reference gene primer amplification that nucleated cell counts were estimated. Only in-frame clones appear in the TCRdb table, and some are missing; sequencing was by immunoSEQ multiplex PCR. Clone size and the V and J calls come from that table; the DNA yielded D and trimming. The sample has about 21,000 clones, approximately 90% seen once. The source is a man aged 70 or older with active COVID-19. This chain connects TRBV19 to TRBJ2-2; 8 bases match TRBD2. The material sequenced was peripheral blood. The CDR3 DNA sequence: TGTGCCAGTAGGCGGACCGGGGGGGCCTTGAACACCGGGGAGCTGTTTTTT. Residues: CASRRTGGALNTGELFF.